The 21 T cell receptor beta chains in this list originate from one sample, sequenced in a study of CD8+CD57+ T cells in acquired aplastic anemia. Sequencing was done on patients that had shown CD8+CD57+ cell expansion by flow cytometry. CDR3 and TCR beta VDJ profiling relied on a genomic DNA template. TCRdb re-called the reads through MiXCR, storing one row per CDR3 protein. The sample lists approximately 300,000 distinct CDR3 sequences, approximately 58% seen once, with 1% to 1.5% in the top ten. The sequencing input was sorted CD4+, CD8+, or CD8+CD57+ T cells (not recorded which) from PBMCs. The receptors stem from a human donor with aplastic anemia.

This clonotype was observed a handful of times. V and J are TRBV12-3 or TRBV12-4 and TRBJ2-1; 8 bases agree with TRBD2. The CDR3 is 14 amino acids. V lost 5 bases, J lost 3 bases, and 3 bases stayed unmatched. In DNA form, the CDR3 reads TGTGCCAGCAGTCCCGGGACTAGCTACAATGAGCAGTTCTTC. Translating it yields CASSPGTSYNEQFF.

CDR3 protein: CASSDSMNTEAFF. As DNA, the CDR3 is TGTGCCAGCAGTGACAGCATGAACACTGAAGCTTTCTTT. The chain is built from TRBV6-4 and TRBJ1-1; D remains unclear. The CDR3 consists of 13 residues. With 2 bases removed from V and 0 bases from J, the gap between germline ends came to 4 bases. From germline, CDR1 is MRHNA and CDR2 SNTAGT.

This clonotype has a count of ten or more. The rearrangement links TRBV12-3 or TRBV12-4 to TRBJ1-5; possible D gene TRBD1, 5 bases. The CDR3 runs to 14 residues. Deletions cut 2 bases from V and 7 bases from J, with 12 bases between. The CDR3 nucleotides read TGTGCCAGCAGTTTACAAGGGGTAGAACAGCCCCAGCATTTT. Translation gives CASSLQGVEQPQHF.

This chain links TRBV14 with TRBJ2-3; D uncertain. Germline V gene data show CDR1 as SGHDN and CDR2 as FVKESK. The V end was cut by 5 bases, the J end by 6 bases, with 18 bases between. CDR3 length: 15 amino acids. The chain's CDR3 is CASSKGPEAADTQYF. The CDR3 nucleotides are TGTGCCAGCAGCAAAGGGCCAGAGGCAGCGGATACGCAGTATTTT.

In the case of this clonotype: A read error may account for a junction end that differs from germline. The CDR3 is CASSGPSMNSEAFF. CDR3 sequence (DNA): TGTGCCAGCAGCGGACCGTCGATGAACTCTGAAGCTTTCTTT. The V call is TRBV7-9, the J call TRBJ1-1, with D uncertain. Germline V gene lookup returns CDR1 SEHNR and CDR2 FQNEAQ (reference sequence). This CDR3 is 14 amino acids long.

The chain employs TRBV29-1 and TRBJ2-7, with D perhaps assigned TRBD1 or TRBD2 (5 bases each). CDR1 is SQVTM and CDR2 is ANQGSEA in the germline V gene. The CDR3 is made up of 13 amino acids. The CDR3 DNA is TGCAGTTACGAAGGGACGGGAAAAATGGGGCAGTACTTC. Translation: CSYEGTGKMGQYF.

The CDR3 coding sequence is TGTGCCACCAGTGCGGGACAGGGGGTTGAAGCTTTCTTT. Its protein product is CATSAGQGVEAFF. This chain connects TRBV24-1 to TRBJ1-1; 11 positions match TRBD1. V was pared by 5 bases and J by 7 bases, with 2 bases of the junction left unmatched. The CDR3 length is 13 residues. Per germline, CDR1 KGHDR and CDR2 SFDVKD.

This clonotype was observed a handful of times. Mismatch with germline at one junction end may stem from a read error. The V and J genes are TRBV7-7 and TRBJ2-5; 7 bases line up with TRBD1. The CDR3 runs 15 residues. Germline assignment: CDR1 SSHAT and CDR2 FNYEAQ (reference sequence). CDR3 nucleotides: TGTGCTAGCAGCTTGGCGACAGGGTCGGGAGAGACCCAGTACTTC. Protein product: CASSLATGSGETQYF.

This chain uses TRBV7-2 with TRBJ2-7, with 11 bases lining up with TRBD2. There are 14 residues in the CDR3. The germline V gene encodes CDR1 SGHTA and CDR2 FQGNSA. The junction had 3 bases not matched to a gene; V was cut back by 5 bases and J by 3 bases. CDR3 sequence: CASSDTSGSYEQYF. In DNA form, the CDR3 reads TGTGCCAGCAGCGATACTAGCGGGAGCTACGAGCAGTACTTC.

The rearrangement links TRBV7-9 to TRBJ2-1; 11 positions agree with TRBD1. Germline loops: CDR1 SEHNR, CDR2 FQNEAQ (reference sequence). Trimming cost V 4 bases and J 6 bases; bases outside gene matches: 5. There are 15 residues in the CDR3. CDR3: CASSSSGQGGNEQFF. The CDR3 region has the DNA TGTGCCAGCAGCTCCTCGGGACAGGGGGGCAATGAGCAGTTCTTC.

The count of this clonotype is one. The V call is TRBV6-4, the J call TRBJ2-3; 10 bases line up with TRBD2. Germline values: CDR1 MRHNA, CDR2 SNTAGT. The CDR3 runs 15 residues. After removal of 2 bases from V and 1 base from J, the junction contained 0 bases not matched to a gene. This CDR3 reads CASSDLAGGTDTQYF. The CDR3 DNA is TGTGCCAGCAGTGACCTAGCGGGGGGCACAGATACGCAGTATTTT.

The sample holds many counts of this clonotype. The rearrangement links TRBV5-1 to TRBJ2-5, with 7 bases that match TRBD1. J gave up 5 bases and V 10 bases, and 11 bases lay outside the gene matches. Germline loops: CDR1 SGHRS, CDR2 YFSETQ. This CDR3 comprises 13 residues. The CDR3 DNA reads TGCGCCTGCCACAGGGGTATGGGGGAGACCCAGTACTTC. Amino acid sequence: CACHRGMGETQYF.

This clonotype was recorded at least ten times. The V gene is TRBV5-4, the J gene TRBJ2-2, with D maybe TRBD2 (5 bases). The CDR3 spans 14 residues. The germline V and J ends were trimmed by 1 base and 4 bases, with 8 bases remaining between them. Germline V lookup: CDR1 SGHNT, CDR2 YYREEE (reference sequence). CDR3 protein: CASSLTGFTGELFF. CDR3 DNA: TGTGCCAGCAGCTTGACGGGGTTCACCGGGGAGCTGTTTTTT.

This clonotype was seen ten or more times. The rearrangement uses TRBV12-3 or TRBV12-4 and TRBJ2-1, with 13 bases aligning to TRBD2. This CDR3 contains 14 residues. The trim removed 6 bases at V and 12 bases at J, leaving 8 bases unmatched. In DNA form, the CDR3 reads TGTGCCAGCAGGCCGGGACTAGCGGGGTCTGGGCAGTTCTTC. Translation gives CASRPGLAGSGQFF.

This clonotype occurred a few times. This chain's CDR3 is CASSESGLWGSEDTQYF. DNA of the CDR3: TGTGCCAGCAGTGAATCGGGATTGTGGGGGAGTGAGGATACGCAGTATTTT. J is TRBJ2-3 and V is TRBV25-1; D tentatively fits TRBD1 or TRBD2 (5 bases each). Germline CDR1 and CDR2: MGHDK and SYGVNS. The CDR3 runs to 17 residues. V gave up 1 base and J gave up 6 bases, with 20 bases separating them. The entire variable domain, with the rest obtained from reference TRBV25-1 and TRBJ2-3, is as follows: EADIYQTPRYLVIGTGKKITLECSQTMGHDKMYWYQQDPGMELHLIHYSYGVNSTEKGDLSSESTVSRIRTEHFPLTLESARPSHTSQYLCASSESGLWGSEDTQYFGPGTRLTVL.

V gene TRBV29-1 combines with J gene TRBJ2-6; perhaps TRBD1 as D (6 bases). CDR1 is SQVTM and CDR2 is ANQGSEA in the germline V gene. V was trimmed by 6 bases and J by 0 bases, leaving 9 bases between them. The CDR3 loop spans 14 amino acids. The CDR3, as DNA: TGCAGCGTGGGGGACATCTCTGGGGCCAACGTCCTGACTTTC. The encoded protein is CSVGDISGANVLTF.

In this sample, this clonotype turned up a few times. V and J are TRBV20-1 and TRBJ2-7, with D maybe TRBD1 (5 bases). Trimming removed 4 bases at V and 1 base at J, with 11 bases between. The CDR3 has 13 residues. Germline loops: CDR1 DFQATT, CDR2 SNEGSKA (reference sequence). The DNA for the CDR3 is TGCAGTGCTACGTGGGGCCTGTCCTACGAGCAGTACTTC. Protein product: CSATWGLSYEQYF.

The rearrangement uses TRBV24-1 and TRBJ2-2; 10 bases map to TRBD1. The CDR3 runs to 17 residues. Trimming at V came to 1 base and at J to 4 bases, leaving 5 bases not matched to a gene. Germline V CDR1 and CDR2: KGHDR, SFDVKD. The CDR3: CATSDLGTGALTGELFF. The CDR3, as DNA: TGTGCCACCAGTGATTTAGGGACAGGGGCACTCACCGGGGAGCTGTTTTTT.

The chain couples TRBV20-1 to TRBJ1-4; D is perhaps TRBD1 (6 bases). This CDR3 comprises 14 residues. Germline assignment: CDR1 DFQATT and CDR2 SNEGSKA (reference sequence). The germline V and J ends were trimmed by 6 bases and 4 bases, with 15 bases remaining between them. CDR3 in amino acids: CSAVQDSLNEKLFF. The CDR3 coding sequence is TGCAGTGCCGTTCAGGACAGCCTTAATGAAAAACTGTTTTTT.

For the CDR3, the DNA is TGTGCCAGCAGGACGGACAGATCTAACACTGAAGCTTTCTTT. Translation gives CASRTDRSNTEAFF. The chain combines TRBV7-9 with TRBJ1-1; D is possibly TRBD1 (6 bases). This CDR3 region has 14 residues. CDR1 SEHNR and CDR2 FQNEAQ come from the germline V gene (reference sequence). V was cut by 6 bases and J by 2 bases, with 13 bases left in between. Full variable domain (rest looked up from reference TRBV7-9 and TRBJ1-1): DTGVSQNPRHKITKRGQNVTFRCDPISEHNRLYWYRQTLGQGPEFLTYFQNEAQLEKSRLLSDRFSAERPKGSFSTLEIQRTEQGDSAMYLCASRTDRSNTEAFFGQGTRLTVV.

The chain employs TRBV5-1 and TRBJ2-1; tentatively, D is TRBD2 (6 bases). V was trimmed by 8 bases and J by 3 bases, leaving 18 bases between them. Per germline, CDR1 SGHRS and CDR2 YFSETQ. This CDR3 contains 15 residues. The CDR3 region is CASKGTGAIYNEQFF. The DNA of the CDR3 is TGCGCCAGTAAGGGGACGGGAGCAATCTACAATGAGCAGTTCTTC.